This T cell receptor beta chain was recovered during a study of blood T cell repertoires in COVID-19. About the research overall: The analysed material was cDNA or gDNA that came from T cells, B-cell-depleted T cells, or PBMCs.

CDR1 and CDR2 from the germline V gene are SGHTA and FQGNSA. This CDR3 comprises 14 residues. V gave up 5 bases and J gave up 1 base; unmatched junction bases: 5. Method: immunoSEQ multiplex PCR; TCRdb's copy keeps in-frame clones and lacks some. This sample has about 380,000 clones, with more than 70% found just once. Clinical histories supplied by participants themselves formed the basis of cohort assignment. The chain combines TRBV7-2 with TRBJ2-7, with TRBD1 matching over 7 bases. Material: PBMCs or T cells enriched from blood (not recorded which). This receptor was obtained from a woman aged 18-35 years who had recovered from COVID-19. The CDR3 bases are TGTGCCAGCAGCAGACAGGGTTTATCCTACGAGCAGTACTTC. Encoded protein: CASSRQGLSYEQYF. The full variable domain, in which reference TRBV7-2 and TRBJ2-7 provide the parts outside the CDR3, is GAGVSQSPSNKVTEKGKDVELRCDPISGHTALYWYRQSLGQGLEFLIYFQGNSAPDKSGLPSDRFSAERTGGSVSTLTIQRTQQEDSAVYLCASSRQGLSYEQYFGPGTRLTVT.